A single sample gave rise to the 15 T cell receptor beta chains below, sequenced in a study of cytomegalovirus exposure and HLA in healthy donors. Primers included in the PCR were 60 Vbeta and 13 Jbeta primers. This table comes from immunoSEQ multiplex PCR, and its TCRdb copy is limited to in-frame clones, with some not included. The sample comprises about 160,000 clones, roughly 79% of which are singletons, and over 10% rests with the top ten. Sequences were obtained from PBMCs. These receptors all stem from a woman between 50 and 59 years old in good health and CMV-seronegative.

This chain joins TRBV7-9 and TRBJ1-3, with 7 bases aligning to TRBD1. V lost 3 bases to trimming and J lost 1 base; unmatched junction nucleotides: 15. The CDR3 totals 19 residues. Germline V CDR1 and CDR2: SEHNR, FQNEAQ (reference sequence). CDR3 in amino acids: CASSFRGVRGTTSGNTIYF. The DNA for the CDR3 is TGTGCCAGCAGCTTCAGGGGGGTAAGGGGTACCACGTCTGGAAACACCATATATTTT. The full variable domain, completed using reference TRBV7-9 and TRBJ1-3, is DTGVSQNPRHKITKRGQNVTFRCDPISEHNRLYWYRQTLGQGPEFLTYFQNEAQLEKSRLLSDRFSAERPKGSFSTLEIQRTEQGDSAMYLCASSFRGVRGTTSGNTIYFGEGSWLTVV.

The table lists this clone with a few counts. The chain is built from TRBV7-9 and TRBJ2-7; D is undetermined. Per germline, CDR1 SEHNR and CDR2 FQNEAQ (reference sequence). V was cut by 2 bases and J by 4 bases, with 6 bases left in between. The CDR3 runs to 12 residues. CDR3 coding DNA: TGTGCCAGCAGCTTATCCGGTTACGAGCAGTACTTC. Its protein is CASSLSGYEQYF.

This CDR3 is CASSQFPGQTKSDTQYF. DNA of the CDR3: TGTGCCAGCAGCCAGTTCCCGGGACAGACAAAATCGGATACGCAGTATTTT. The gene calls are TRBV14 and TRBJ2-3, with 7 positions matching TRBD1. The V and J ends lost 3 bases and 6 bases, in that order; junction bases with no gene match: 15. Germline lookup yields CDR1 SGHDN and CDR2 FVKESK. The CDR3 has 17 amino acids.

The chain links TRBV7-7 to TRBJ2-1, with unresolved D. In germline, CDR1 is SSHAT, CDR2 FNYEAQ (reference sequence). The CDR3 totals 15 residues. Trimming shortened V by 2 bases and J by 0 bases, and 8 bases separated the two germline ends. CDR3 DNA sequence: TGTGCCAGCAGCTTAACTGCTGACTCCTACAATGAGCAGTTCTTC. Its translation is CASSLTADSYNEQFF.

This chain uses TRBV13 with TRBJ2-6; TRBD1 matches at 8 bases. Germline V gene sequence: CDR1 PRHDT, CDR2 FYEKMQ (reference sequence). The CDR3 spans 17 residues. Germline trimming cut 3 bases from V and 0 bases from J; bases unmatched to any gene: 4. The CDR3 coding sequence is TGTGCCAGCAGCTTGAACGGACAGGGCTCTGGGGCCAACGTCCTGACTTTC. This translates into CASSLNGQGSGANVLTF.

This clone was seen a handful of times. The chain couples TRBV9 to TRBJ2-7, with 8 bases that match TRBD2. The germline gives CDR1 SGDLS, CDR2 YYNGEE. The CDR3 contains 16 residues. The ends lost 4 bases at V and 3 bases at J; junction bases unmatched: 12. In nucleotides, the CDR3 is TGTGCCAGCAGCAAGGATCTCCTAGCGGGTCTCTACGAGCAGTACTTC. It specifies CASSKDLLAGLYEQYF.

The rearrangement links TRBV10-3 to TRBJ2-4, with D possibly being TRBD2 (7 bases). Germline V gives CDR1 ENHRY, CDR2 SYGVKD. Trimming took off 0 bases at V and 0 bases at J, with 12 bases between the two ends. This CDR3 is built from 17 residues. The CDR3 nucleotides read TGTGCCATCAGTGAGTCGGGGGGGCCACAAGCCAAAAACATTCAGTACTTC. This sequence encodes CAISESGGPQAKNIQYF.

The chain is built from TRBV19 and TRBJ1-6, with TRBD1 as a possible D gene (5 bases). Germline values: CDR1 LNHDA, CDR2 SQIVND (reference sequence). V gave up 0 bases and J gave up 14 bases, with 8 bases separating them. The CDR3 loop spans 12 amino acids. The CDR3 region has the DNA TGTGCCAGTAGTATAGATGGACACACCCTCCACTTT. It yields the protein CASSIDGHTLHF.

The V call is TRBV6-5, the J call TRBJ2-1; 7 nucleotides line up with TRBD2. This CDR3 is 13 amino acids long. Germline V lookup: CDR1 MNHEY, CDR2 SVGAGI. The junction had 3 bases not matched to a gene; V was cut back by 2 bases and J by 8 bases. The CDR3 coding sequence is TGTGCCAGCAGTTACGCCCGGGGGGATGAGCAGTTCTTC. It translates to CASSYARGDEQFF.

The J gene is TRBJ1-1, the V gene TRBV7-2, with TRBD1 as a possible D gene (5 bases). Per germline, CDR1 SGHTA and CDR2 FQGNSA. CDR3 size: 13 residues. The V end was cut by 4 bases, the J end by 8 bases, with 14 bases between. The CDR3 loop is CASSSTETLEAFF. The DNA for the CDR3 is TGTGCCAGCAGCTCGACAGAAACCCTCGAAGCTTTCTTT.

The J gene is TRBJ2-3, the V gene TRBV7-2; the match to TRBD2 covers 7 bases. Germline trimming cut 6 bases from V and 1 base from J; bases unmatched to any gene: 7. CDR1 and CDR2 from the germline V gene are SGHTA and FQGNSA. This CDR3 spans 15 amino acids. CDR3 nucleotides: TGTGCCAGCAGAAAGACTAGCCAAGGCACAGATACGCAGTATTTT. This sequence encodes CASRKTSQGTDTQYF. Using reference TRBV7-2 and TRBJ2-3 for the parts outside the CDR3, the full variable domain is GAGVSQSPSNKVTEKGKDVELRCDPISGHTALYWYRQSLGQGLEFLIYFQGNSAPDKSGLPSDRFSAERTGGSVSTLTIQRTQQEDSAVYLCASRKTSQGTDTQYFGPGTRLTVL.

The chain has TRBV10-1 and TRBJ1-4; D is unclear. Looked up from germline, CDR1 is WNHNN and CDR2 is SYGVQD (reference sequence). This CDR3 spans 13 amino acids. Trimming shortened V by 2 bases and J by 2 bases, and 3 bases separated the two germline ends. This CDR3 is CASSERTNEKLFF. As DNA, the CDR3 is TGCGCCAGCAGTGAGCGGACTAATGAAAAACTGTTTTTT.

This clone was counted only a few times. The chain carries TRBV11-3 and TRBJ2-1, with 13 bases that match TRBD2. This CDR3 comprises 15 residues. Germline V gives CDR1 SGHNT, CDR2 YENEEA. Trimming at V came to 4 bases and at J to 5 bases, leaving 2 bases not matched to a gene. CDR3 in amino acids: CASSSGTSGNNEQFF. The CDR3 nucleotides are TGTGCCAGCAGCTCCGGGACTAGCGGGAACAATGAGCAGTTCTTC.

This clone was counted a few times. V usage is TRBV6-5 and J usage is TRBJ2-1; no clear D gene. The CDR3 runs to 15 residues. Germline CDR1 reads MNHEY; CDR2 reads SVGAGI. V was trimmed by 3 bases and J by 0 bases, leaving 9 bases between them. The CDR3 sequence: CASSYTRSSYNEQFF. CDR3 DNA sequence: TGTGCCAGCAGTTATACACGGAGCTCCTACAATGAGCAGTTCTTC.

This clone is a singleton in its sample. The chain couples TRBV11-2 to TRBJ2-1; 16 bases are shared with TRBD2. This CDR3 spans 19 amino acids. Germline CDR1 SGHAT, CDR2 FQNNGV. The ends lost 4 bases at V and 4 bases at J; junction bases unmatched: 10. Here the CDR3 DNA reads TGTGCCAGCAGCTGGGGACTAGCGGGGGGGCCATCCGAATACAATGAGCAGTTCTTC. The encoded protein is CASSWGLAGGPSEYNEQFF.